The clone carrying this T cell receptor (beta chain) turned up a few times. The antigen is unknown. cDNA libraries for TCR beta contained unique molecular identifiers. TCRdb fed the PCR reads into MiXCR, producing one record per CDR3 protein. The table includes roughly 800,000 distinct CDR3 sequences, roughly 50% detected once. The data are from a study of post-analysis software for immune sequencing data. Study-wide points: Multiple sclerosis patients had significantly lower normalized Chao1 diversity than controls. About five TRBV segments, including TRBV5-6, TRBV5-1 and TRBV20-1, were more frequent in patients than controls.

The CDR3 is made up of 13 amino acids. Germline assignment: CDR1 MNHNS and CDR2 SASEGT. Trimming pared 3 bases from V and 2 bases from J, leaving 5 bases between. The sample comprised blood. The chain has TRBV6-1 and TRBJ1-5; D is unclear. The receptor's source is a girl aged 5 to 17 with multiple sclerosis. The CDR3 sequence: CASSDLRNQPQHF. The CDR3 bases are TGTGCCAGCAGTGACTTACGCAATCAGCCCCAGCATTTT.